These 12 T cell receptor beta chains were sequenced from one sample in a study of Ad26.COV2.S vaccination and SARS-CoV-2 variants. The treatment was: around 19 received Ad26.COV2.S at low or high dose, single or two shots; several received placebo; per-sample allocation not given. Collection of samples fell on day 63 after the first vaccine or placebo injection. Sequenced by immunoSEQ multiplex PCR; TCRdb stores in-frame clones only, minus some. The sample holds 250,000 to 300,000 clones, about 90% seen once. Sequenced material: peripheral blood, taken in a trial of Ad26.COV2.S vaccine versus placebo. The receptors originated from a person aged 18-65 years who received the Ad26.COV2.S COVID-19 vaccine or a placebo.

The chain combines TRBV6-6 with TRBJ1-2; the D is unclear. The CDR3 extends over 14 amino acids. Germline assignment: CDR1 MNHNY and CDR2 SVGAGI (reference sequence). Trimming removed 6 bases at V and 0 bases at J, with 11 bases between. As DNA, the CDR3 is TGTGCCAGCAGCTTACAGACTTCTAACTATGGCTACACCTTC. Protein sequence: CASSLQTSNYGYTF.

The chain recombines TRBV10-3 with TRBJ1-5; TRBD1 agrees at 12 bases. J was trimmed by 6 bases and V by 5 bases; bases with no gene match: 5. The germline V gene has CDR1 ENHRY and CDR2 SYGVKD. The CDR3 is 15 residues long. The CDR3 bases are TGTGCCATCAGTACCGGGACAGGGGGCACTCAGCCCCAGCATTTT. This encodes CAISTGTGGTQPQHF.

The chain has TRBV5-6 and TRBJ2-2; 8 nucleotides line up with TRBD1. J gave up 2 bases and V 5 bases, and 8 bases lay outside the gene matches. The CDR3 is made up of 16 amino acids. Germline CDR1 reads SGHDT; CDR2 reads YYEEEE. The CDR3 coding sequence is TGTGCCAGCAGTGCTGACAGGGGATTAAACACCGGGGAGCTGTTTTTT. Encoded protein: CASSADRGLNTGELFF.

The genes are TRBV19 and TRBJ2-4; maybe TRBD2 (6 bases). V dropped 3 bases and J dropped 8 bases, with 17 bases sitting between them. Germline V CDR1 and CDR2: LNHDA, SQIVND (reference sequence). The CDR3 is 15 amino acids. The CDR3 is CASSMRSARRDIQYF. CDR3 DNA: TGTGCCAGTAGTATGCGTAGCGCCCGGAGGGACATTCAGTACTTC.

The CDR3 coding sequence is TGCGCCAGCAGCTTTGGACTGGACAATGAGCAGTTCTTC. Translated: CASSFGLDNEQFF. V gene TRBV5-1 combines with J gene TRBJ2-1, with D tentatively TRBD2 (5 bases). The CDR3 is 13 amino acids. V was clipped by 2 bases and J by 5 bases, with 8 bases between them. Germline V gene data show CDR1 as SGHRS and CDR2 as YFSETQ.

This chain connects TRBV5-1 to TRBJ2-7; D not resolved. Per the germline V gene, CDR1 is SGHRS and CDR2 is YFSETQ. The CDR3 runs to 17 residues. Trimming cost V 3 bases and J 0 bases, with 19 bases left between them. As DNA, the CDR3 is TGCGCCAGCAGCTACACCCCCCCTCGCGGTAGCTCCTACGAGCAGTACTTC. This encodes CASSYTPPRGSSYEQYF.

V gene TRBV5-8 combines with J gene TRBJ2-5; a weak D match, TRBD1 (5 bases). The CDR3 runs 15 residues. The V and J ends lost 4 bases and 0 bases respectively, with 13 bases between them. Germline CDR1 reads SGHTS; CDR2 reads YDEGEE. CDR3 loop: CASSGTGSYQETQYF. CDR3 in DNA: TGTGCCAGCAGCGGTACAGGTTCGTACCAAGAGACCCAGTACTTC.

In its sample, this clone was seen a few times. CDR3 protein: CASSIEGDIRGRGYTF. For the CDR3, the DNA is TGTGCCAGTAGTATAGAGGGGGACATCAGAGGTCGCGGCTACACCTTC. This sequence joins TRBV19 and TRBJ1-2, with D possibly TRBD1 on 6 matching bases. CDR1 is LNHDA, CDR2 SQIVND, per germline (reference sequence). The CDR3 consists of 16 residues. The V end lost 0 bases, the J end lost 8 bases, and 19 bases lay between the germline ends. Together with reference TRBV19 and TRBJ1-2, the CDR3 gives the full variable domain: DGGITQSPKYLFRKEGQNVTLSCEQNLNHDAMYWYRQDPGQGLRLIYYSQIVNDFQKGDIAEGYSVSREKKESFPLTVTSAQKNPTAFYLCASSIEGDIRGRGYTFGSGTRLTVV.

The V gene is TRBV7-9, the J gene TRBJ1-5, with a weak D call TRBD1 (6 bases). CDR3 length: 14 amino acids. CDR1 is SEHNR, CDR2 FQNEAQ, per germline (reference sequence). The V end was cut by 5 bases, the J end by 2 bases, with 10 bases between. In DNA, the CDR3 is TGTGCCAGCAGCGCACCAGGGGGCAATCAGCCCCAGCATTTT. This gives the protein CASSAPGGNQPQHF.

Details on this clone: The sample contains more than one DNA sequence encoding this CDR3. The V call is TRBV7-9, the J call TRBJ1-1; D unresolved. Germline CDR1 reads SEHNR; CDR2 reads FQNEAQ (reference sequence). The CDR3 length is 14 residues. V shed 4 bases and J shed 0 bases, with 9 bases lying between them. For the CDR3, the DNA is TGTGCCAGCAGCTCACGGCTTATGAACACTGAAGCTTTCTTT. It is translated as CASSSRLMNTEAFF.

This chain links TRBV5-6 with TRBJ1-3; weak D call: TRBD1 (5 bases). Germline lookup yields CDR1 SGHDT and CDR2 YYEEEE. This CDR3 region has 17 residues. The V end was cut by 0 bases, the J end by 4 bases, with 17 bases between. The CDR3 sequence: CASSLVRIGGSGNTIYF. For the CDR3, the DNA is TGTGCCAGCAGCTTGGTTAGGATCGGGGGATCCGGAAACACCATATATTTT.

This rearrangement joins TRBV7-2 to TRBJ2-7; no clear D gene. Germline-derived CDR1 and CDR2 are SGHTA and FQGNSA. V gave up 1 base and J gave up 0 bases, with 16 bases separating them. The CDR3 contains 17 residues. The CDR3: CASSLGTSRASSYEQYF. CDR3 sequence (DNA): TGTGCCAGCAGCTTAGGGACGAGCCGCGCGAGCTCCTACGAGCAGTACTTC.